This T cell receptor (beta chain) was found in a study of blood T cell repertoires in COVID-19. Background on the study: Specimens from acute and convalescent COVID-19 originated in the United States, Italy and Spain. PBMCs, B-cell-depleted T cells, or T cells were the source of the cDNA or gDNA that made up the material.

The V gene end was trimmed by 2 bases and the J gene end by 6 bases; junction bases not matched to a gene: 1. The CDR3 has 13 residues. As handled by the study authors: Nucleated cell number was recorded as an estimate derived from reference gene primer amplification. Libraries were prepared by immunoSEQ multiplex PCR; TCRdb keeps only in-frame clonotypes and omits some of them. The V and J calls and clone size are taken from that table; D and trimming were inferred from the DNA. The sample has about 100,000 clones; more than 70% are singletons. This TCR was sampled from a woman of 80 years or more with acute or convalescent COVID-19. The chain links TRBV12-3 or TRBV12-4 to TRBJ2-1; 7 bases are shared with TRBD2. Input material: peripheral blood. The CDR3 DNA follows: TGTGCCAGCAGTTTAAGCGGGGTCAATGAGCAGTTCTTC. It yields the protein CASSLSGVNEQFF.